This T cell receptor (beta chain) was sequenced in a study of T-cell reconstitution after alpha-beta-depleted transplantation in children. The TCRbeta library was prepared with unique molecular identifiers. MiXCR, run by TCRdb on the PCR reads, gives a single entry per CDR3 protein. This table has around 490,000 distinct CDR3 sequences, approximately 10% appearing once. Overall study results and limits: Diversity and T-cell counts at one year after transplant derived mostly from new T cells. After transplant, high TCRbeta diversity at day 60 in some patients arose from surviving recipient T cells and thymic progenitors. Several hundred expanded graft clones reportedly gave rise to the alpha-beta T cells present about two months after transplant.

Germline values: CDR1 LGHNA, CDR2 YSLEER. V was clipped by 2 bases and J by 1 base; unmatched bases: 15. The CDR3 contains 20 residues. This clonotype has more than one count but fewer than ten. Its antigen remains unknown. This clonotype was sampled from a female patient under 10 years old who had a stem cell transplant for aplastic anemia, so the T cells may come from the graft donor. The chain links TRBV4-3 to TRBJ2-3; 10 bases are a match to TRBD2. This specimen was PBMCs, mostly from graft donor cells, taken 180 days after TCRalphabeta/CD19-depleted stem cell transplant. This chain's CDR3 is CASSQHVYSGTSARTDTQYF. The CDR3 bases are TGCGCCAGCAGCCAACATGTTTACTCCGGGACTAGCGCCCGCACAGATACGCAGTATTTT.